The clone carrying this TCR beta chain was counted only a few times. Its target is not known. Within a library made for alpha chains, this beta chain is off target, and its count is uninformative. Unique molecular identifiers tagged every individual TCR cDNA molecule. From the 5' RACE reads, TCRdb called clonotypes with MiXCR, one entry per CDR3 protein. The sample records about 13,000 distinct CDR3 sequences, 5.1% being singletons. The data were obtained in a study of spatial heterogeneity in lung cancer. Background on the study: A T cell module score from matched bulk RNA-seq correlated strongly with TCR transcript counts in tumor regions.

As to time point: sample taken at primary tumor resection. Sequencing was performed on whole RNA extracted from tumor and nontumor lung tissue, or from frozen PBMC, and the material was left unsorted. Study findings and constraints: It was found that expanded intratumoral alpha and beta TCR counts tracked tumor mutation counts.

The CDR3 spans 14 residues. V was pared by 1 base and J by 5 bases, with 9 bases between. Per the germline V gene, CDR1 is SGHDN and CDR2 is FVKESK. This TCR came from a male donor with early-stage non-small cell lung cancer. The chain combines TRBV14 with TRBJ2-1; D is perhaps TRBD2 (5 bases). Sequencing was performed on lung tumor tissue, taken at surgery. In DNA form, the CDR3 reads TGTGCCAGCAGCCAAGCTTTCGGGGACAATGAGCAGTTCTTC. It encodes CASSQAFGDNEQFF.